The present T cell receptor (beta chain) was sequenced within a study of T cells in Graves' hyperthyroidism and ophthalmopathy. At the level of the study: Once the initial diagnosis was made, peripheral blood was obtained before any treatment.

Notes on the study in general: Blood held most thyroid clonotypes expanded above 0.001 frequency.

Comments on this clonotype: Its antigen remains unidentified.

V lost 6 bases and J lost 10; bases outside the gene matches: 9. CDR3 length: 15 residues. Germline V gene sequence: CDR1 ENHRY, CDR2 SYGVKD. RNA transcripts yielded amplified TCR beta CDR3 regions. First-round RT-PCR of the TCR CDR3 relied on the HTBI primer set. TCRdb processed the multiplex PCR reads anew with MiXCR; each CDR3 protein has one entry. This table has roughly 500,000 distinct CDR3 sequences, 11% to 15% appearing once. Sequenced material: blood. This TCR derives from a woman younger than 45 with Graves' hyperthyroidism that later progressed to Graves' ophthalmopathy. The rearrangement links TRBV10-3 to TRBJ2-1; 13 bases agree with TRBD2. CDR3 nucleotides: TGTGCCATCAGAGAGGGACTAGCGGGAACACACGAGCAGTTCTTC. It specifies CAIREGLAGTHEQFF.